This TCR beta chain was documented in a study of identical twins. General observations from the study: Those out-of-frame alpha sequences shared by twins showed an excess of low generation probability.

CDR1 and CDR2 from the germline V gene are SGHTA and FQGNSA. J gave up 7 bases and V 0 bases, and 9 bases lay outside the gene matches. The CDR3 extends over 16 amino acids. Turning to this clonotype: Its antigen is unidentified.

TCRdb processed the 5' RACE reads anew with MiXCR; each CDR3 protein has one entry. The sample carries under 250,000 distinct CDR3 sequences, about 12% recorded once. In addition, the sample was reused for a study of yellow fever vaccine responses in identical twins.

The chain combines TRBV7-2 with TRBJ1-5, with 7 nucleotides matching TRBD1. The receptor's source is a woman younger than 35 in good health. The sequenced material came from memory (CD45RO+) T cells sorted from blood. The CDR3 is CASSLAPRQGGQPQHF. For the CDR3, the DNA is TGTGCCAGCAGCTTAGCGCCCCGACAGGGAGGGCAGCCCCAGCATTTT.